This T cell receptor (beta chain) was identified in a study of shared clonotypes between healthy human individuals. Study-level findings and limits: Some naive CD4 clonotypes, roughly 4.8%, turned up in common across a few donors.

Regarding this clone: The antigen is unknown.

Across several immunoSEQ plates, the genomic DNA of each subset was split evenly. In the authors' workflow: ImmunoSEQ output held junction-only sequences without quality scores, so filtering differed. Clones were read by immunoSEQ multiplex PCR, and TCRdb kept only the in-frame ones, dropping some. D and trimming were read from the DNA, whereas the V and J calls and clone size are those reported in that table. Of about 2.5 million clones listed, around 92% are singletons. This CDR3 has 16 residues. Germline loops: CDR1 SGHRS, CDR2 YFSETQ. V was clipped by 1 base and J by 8 bases; unmatched bases: 14. This sequence originates from a young man in good health. Some clones in this sample may be carry-over from other donors' samples. The material sequenced was naive CD4+ T cells from PBMCs. Subset described: CD45RA+ positively selected. The chain carries TRBV5-1 and TRBJ1-2; 7 bases fit TRBD1. This CDR3 reads CASSLTGDPGRVGYTF. In DNA form, the CDR3 reads TGCGCCAGCAGCTTGACAGGGGACCCGGGAAGGGTCGGCTACACCTTC.